This T cell receptor (beta chain) was captured in a study of shared clonotypes between healthy human individuals. The overall study: A donor's plate count was three for CD4 naive and three for CD4 memory; CD8 naive had two and CD8 memory one. Study outcomes and limitations: Non-shared clonotypes showed lower generation probabilities than clonotypes common to all four donors.

The J segment lost 2 bases and the V segment lost 2 bases, leaving 11 bases of the junction unmatched. The CDR3 runs 17 residues. In germline, CDR1 is MNHNS, CDR2 SASEGT. Note on this clone: Its antigen is not known.

DNA at about 210 ng, around 30,000 T cell genomes, went into sorted-subset replicate PCRs. Assay: immunoSEQ multiplex PCR; the TCRdb copy retains only in-frame clones and omits some. The sample holds 650,000 to 800,000 clones, 90% to 95% seen once. Selected positively for CCR7 and CD45RO-negative, naive CD8 cells excluded terminally differentiated effector memory CD45RA+ cells. Material for sequencing was naive CD8+ T cells sorted from blood. This sequence was found in a man aged 25 to 40 in good health. The J gene is TRBJ2-7, the V gene TRBV6-1, with 8 bases identical to TRBD1. The DNA for the CDR3 is TGTGCCAGCAGTGAAAAGGGTCGGGGGACAGGAGCCTACGAGCAGTACTTC. This codes for CASSEKGRGTGAYEQYF.